The rows below give T cell receptor beta chains drawn from one sample of a study of OX40 agonist ivuxolimab in advanced cancers. TCRdb's table, derived via immunoSEQ multiplex PCR, lists solely in-frame clones and lacks some. Among about 58,000 clones listed, about 79% were seen once. Source: CD4+ or CD8+ T cells sorted from blood, taken in a trial of the OX40 agonist ivuxolimab. These receptors were collected from an adult with an advanced solid tumor such as melanoma, head and neck, liver or kidney cancer. CDR3s include the opening cysteine and the closing phenylalanine or tryptophan. A D gene is named only where the DNA matches it firmly. Size is omitted from some rows. Given values are once, few, many or a class for expanded clones.

.	TRBV6-1	TRBD1	TRBJ1-6	TGTGCCAGCAGTGACCCCGGACAGGTTAATTCACCCCTCCACTTT	CASSDPGQVNSPLHF
.	TRBV7-9	.	TRBJ2-1	TGTGCCCAGCAAGGCATCAATGAGCAGTTCTTC	CAQQGINEQFF
.	TRBV27	TRBD1	TRBJ1-2	TGTGCCAGCAGTTTAGCGGGGACAGGGAAGAACTATGGCTACACCTTC	CASSLAGTGKNYGYTF
.	TRBV6-5	TRBD1	TRBJ1-3	TGTGCCAGCAGGGAGGACAGGAGCTCTGGAAACACCATATATTTT	CASREDRSSGNTIYF
.	TRBV29-1	.	TRBJ1-5	TGCAGCGTCCGCGGCACAGACAATCAGCCCCAGCATTTT	CSVRGTDNQPQHF
.	TRBV9	TRBD2	TRBJ2-3	TGTGCCAGCAGCTTCGGGAGGGCGGGGGGTCAGGATACGCAGTATTTT	CASSFGRAGGQDTQYF
.	TRBV9	.	TRBJ1-1	TGTGCCAGCAGCTTGGGACCGGCTTTGAACACTGAAGCTTTCTTT	CASSLGPALNTEAFF
few	TRBV2	.	TRBJ2-3	TGTGCCAGCACCTTAATGGTGGCCTACTCCTTT	CASTLMVAYSF
.	TRBV14	TRBD1	TRBJ2-7	TGTGCCAGCAGCCACTCCGGGACAGTTGGGGAGCAGTACTTC	CASSHSGTVGEQYF
.	TRBV4-1	.	TRBJ1-2	TGCGCCAGCAGCCCCGAAGGGGCCACAGCTGGCTACACCTTC	CASSPEGATAGYTF
.	TRBV5-1	TRBD1	TRBJ2-2	TGCGCCAGCAGCTCGGGACAGGGAGCCGAAACCGGGGAGCTGTTTTTT	CASSSGQGAETGELFF
few	TRBV6-4	.	TRBJ2-1	TGTGCCAGCAGGCCCCTAGCGAGATCCTACAATGAGCAGTTCTTC	CASRPLARSYNEQFF
.	TRBV9	.	TRBJ1-2	TGTGCCAGCAGCCAGACGCAGGGGCTTTTCAATGGCTACACCTTC	CASSQTQGLFNGYTF
.	TRBV19	TRBD2	TRBJ2-1	TGTGCCAGTAGTATCCTATGGACTAGCGGAAAATACTCCTACAATGAGCAGTTCTTC	CASSILWTSGKYSYNEQFF
.	TRBV19	.	TRBJ2-5	TGTGCCAGTAGGCAGGGTGGGCAAGAGACCCAGTACTTC	CASRQGGQETQYF
.	TRBV5-1	.	TRBJ1-2	TGCGCCAGCAGCATAAAGACTGGAAACTATGGCTACACCTTC	CASSIKTGNYGYTF
.	TRBV5-1	.	TRBJ2-2	TGCGCCAGCAGCTTGGATGGTACCACCGGGGAGCTGTTTTTT	CASSLDGTTGELFF
few	TRBV11-3	.	TRBJ2-7	TGTGCCAGCAGCCAAGGAGGGGGCCCCGCCTCCTACGAGCAGTACTTC	CASSQGGGPASYEQYF
.	TRBV7-2	.	TRBJ2-5	TGTGCCAGCCTACCGAGACGGGCGGAGACCCAGTACTTC	CASLPRRAETQYF